Following are 18 T cell receptor beta chains from one sample sequenced in a study of blood T cell repertoires in COVID-19. Data came from immunoSEQ multiplex PCR; TCRdb stores just in-frame clones and leaves some out. The sample gives approximately 240,000 clones, 75% to 90% of which show up once; about 6.9% is in the top ten. What was sequenced was PBMCs or T cells enriched from blood (not recorded which). The receptors were gathered from a woman younger than 45 with acute COVID-19.

V is TRBV7-9 and J is TRBJ2-3; 8 positions match TRBD2. The germline CDR1 and CDR2 sequences are SEHNR and FQNEAQ (reference sequence). The CDR3 extends over 15 amino acids. V was clipped by 4 bases and J by 3 bases; unmatched bases: 6. The CDR3 DNA follows: TGTGCCAGCAGCTCGCTAGCGGGCTCAACAGATACGCAGTATTTT. It encodes CASSSLAGSTDTQYF.

A single count supports this clone. The chain recombines TRBV7-2 with TRBJ2-4; 9 positions match TRBD2. Trimming at V came to 5 bases and at J to 3 bases, leaving 5 bases not matched to a gene. The germline V gene encodes CDR1 SGHTA and CDR2 FQGNSA. CDR3 length equals 15 residues. DNA of the CDR3: TGTGCCAGCAGCGGCCAGACTAGCGGCAAAAACATTCAGTACTTC. It specifies CASSGQTSGKNIQYF. Supplemented by reference TRBV7-2 and TRBJ2-4, the full variable domain reads GAGVSQSPSNKVTEKGKDVELRCDPISGHTALYWYRQSLGQGLEFLIYFQGNSAPDKSGLPSDRFSAERTGGSVSTLTIQRTQQEDSAVYLCASSGQTSGKNIQYFGAGTRLSVL.

The chain links TRBV3-1 (or the pseudogene TRBV3-2) to TRBJ2-7, with 9 bases matching TRBD1. V was clipped by 3 bases and J by 4 bases; unmatched bases: 19. Germline V gives CDR1 LGHDT, CDR2 YNNKEL (reference sequence). The CDR3 totals 19 residues. The CDR3 loop reads CASSHRGQGRDLGTYEQYF. CDR3 bases: TGTGCCAGCAGCCATCGGGGACAGGGACGCGACCTTGGCACGTACGAGCAGTACTTC.

This chain links TRBV27 with TRBJ1-5; the match to TRBD1 covers 8 bases. Germline CDR1 MNHEY, CDR2 SMNVEV (reference sequence). Germline trimming cut 3 bases from V and 5 bases from J; bases unmatched to any gene: 9. This CDR3 spans 16 amino acids. The CDR3 DNA is TGTGCCAGCAGTTTGGGGCCAGGGGGCGCCTATCAGCCCCAGCATTTT. Protein product: CASSLGPGGAYQPQHF.

The chain uses TRBV5-3 and TRBJ1-5; 7 bases agree with TRBD1. TRBV5-3 is sorted into the ORF group, with uncertain function. There are 19 residues in the CDR3. Trimming took 0 bases from V and 4 from J; bases not matched to a gene: 16. CDR3 nucleotides: TGTGCCAGAAGCTTGGCCCTCGACAGGGATTTTTCCCTGAATCAGCCCCAGCATTTT. Translation: CARSLALDRDFSLNQPQHF.

CDR3 amino acids: CASSLMGSYSNQPQHF. The CDR3 DNA follows: TGTGCCAGCAGTTTAATGGGCAGCTATAGCAATCAGCCCCAGCATTTT. This chain links TRBV28 with TRBJ1-5, with unresolved D. Germline values: CDR1 MDHEN, CDR2 SYDVKM. The length of the CDR3 is 16 residues. V lost 2 bases, J lost 0 bases, and 11 bases lay in between. The full variable domain, in which reference TRBV28 and TRBJ1-5 provide the parts outside the CDR3, is DVKVTQSSRYLVKRTGEKVFLECVQDMDHENMFWYRQDPGLGLRLIYFSYDVKMKEKGDIPEGYSVSREKKERFSLILESASTNQTSMYLCASSLMGSYSNQPQHFGDGTRLSIL.

This clone was observed a handful of times. The chain links TRBV6-5 to TRBJ1-2; tentatively, D is TRBD1 (6 bases). Per germline, CDR1 MNHEY and CDR2 SVGAGI. V lost 6 bases and J 4 bases, leaving 15 bases between the germline ends. The CDR3 has 14 residues. CDR3 loop: CASSPEGDVYGYTF. CDR3 DNA sequence: TGTGCCAGCAGCCCCGAGGGGGACGTCTATGGCTACACCTTC.

This clone was detected only once. J is TRBJ1-6 and V is TRBV27; 7 nucleotides match TRBD1. This CDR3 spans 14 amino acids. From germline, CDR1 is MNHEY and CDR2 SMNVEV (reference sequence). The junction had 6 bases not matched to a gene; V was cut back by 4 bases and J by 9 bases. CDR3 sequence: CASSSTGISSPLHF. The DNA of the CDR3 is TGTGCCAGCAGTTCGACAGGGATTAGTTCACCCCTCCACTTT.

This clone was counted only a few times. CDR3 sequence: CASRIGVNEQFF. In DNA form, the CDR3 reads TGTGCCAGCAGGATAGGGGTGAATGAGCAGTTCTTC. The chain combines TRBV12-3 or TRBV12-4 with TRBJ2-1, with D possibly TRBD1 on 5 matching bases. This CDR3 contains 12 residues. The V gene lost 6 bases and the J gene lost 7 bases, with 10 bases spanning the gap.

The chain employs TRBV5-4 and TRBJ2-5; 8 nucleotides agree with TRBD2. CDR1 and CDR2 (germline): SGHNT, YYREEE (reference sequence). The trim removed 3 bases at V and 1 base at J, leaving 11 bases unmatched. This CDR3 spans 17 amino acids. CDR3 protein: CASSSHILAAFQETQYF. The CDR3 DNA reads TGTGCCAGCAGCTCTCACATACTAGCGGCCTTCCAAGAGACCCAGTACTTC.

This clone was observed once. V and J are TRBV23-1 and TRBJ2-3; TRBD2 matches at 7 bases. Being an ORF, TRBV23-1 has a function that is uncertain. The CDR3 covers 18 residues. Unmatched junction bases numbered 11, after V lost 0 bases and J lost 2 bases. The CDR3 sequence is CASSQSPGGNENTDTQYF. The CDR3 DNA sequence: TGCGCCAGCAGTCAATCGCCGGGGGGAAATGAGAACACAGATACGCAGTATTTT.

The genes are TRBV28 and TRBJ1-5, with D unclear. V lost 1 base, J lost 4 bases, and 14 bases lay in between. This CDR3 spans 16 amino acids. The germline V gene has CDR1 MDHEN and CDR2 SYDVKM. CDR3 in DNA: TGTGCCAGCAGTTTATATGCGGGGAGCCAAAATCAGCCCCAGCATTTT. This codes for CASSLYAGSQNQPQHF.

The genes are TRBV28 and TRBJ1-5; TRBD1 matches 10 bases. Germline CDR1 is MDHEN and CDR2 is SYDVKM. Trimming took 5 bases from V and 6 from J; bases not matched to a gene: 7. This CDR3 region has 15 residues. CDR3 nucleotide sequence: TGTGCCAGCAGTCCCGGACAGGGGGGGGGTCAGCCCCAGCATTTT. Protein sequence: CASSPGQGGGQPQHF.

This clone was counted a few times. This sequence joins TRBV6-6 and TRBJ1-1, with TRBD1 matching over 7 bases. The CDR3 spans 15 residues. V trimming: 2 bases; J trimming: 2 bases; junction bases outside the gene matches: 5. Germline assignment: CDR1 MNHNY and CDR2 SVGAGI (reference sequence). The chain's CDR3 is CASSYGDRQNTEAFF. The CDR3 DNA reads TGTGCCAGCAGTTACGGGGACAGACAAAACACTGAAGCTTTCTTT.

V usage is TRBV2 and J usage is TRBJ1-5, with TRBD1 matching over 9 bases. The V and J ends lost 4 bases and 6 bases, in that order; junction bases with no gene match: 16. The length of the CDR3 is 18 residues. Germline CDR1 SNHLY, CDR2 FYNNEI. This CDR3 reads CASSGTTGGSLGSQPQHF. In DNA, the CDR3 is TGTGCCAGCAGTGGGACGACAGGGGGGTCATTGGGCTCTCAGCCCCAGCATTTT. Looking up the rest from reference TRBV2 and TRBJ1-5 gives the full variable domain: EPEVTQTPSHQVTQMGQEVILRCVPISNHLYFYWYRQILGQKVEFLVSFYNNEISEKSEIFDDQFSVERPDGSNFTLKIRSTKLEDSAMYFCASSGTTGGSLGSQPQHFGDGTRLSIL.

This chain links TRBV7-9 with TRBJ2-1, with D tentatively TRBD2 (6 bases). The CDR3 runs to 16 residues. With 4 bases removed from V and 8 bases from J, the gap between germline ends came to 21 bases. Germline-derived CDR1 and CDR2 are SEHNR and FQNEAQ (reference sequence). The CDR3 DNA follows: TGTGCCAGCAGCTCCCCCCTCGGGAGCGGTCGCGATGAGCAGTTCTTC. It yields the protein CASSSPLGSGRDEQFF.

The CDR3 bases are TGTGCCAGCAGCTCCTGGGGCTTTGGCTACACCTTC. It yields the protein CASSSWGFGYTF. The chain links TRBV5-6 to TRBJ1-2; possibly TRBD1 for D (5 bases). The V end was cut by 3 bases, the J end by 7 bases, with 10 bases between. Germline assignment: CDR1 SGHDT and CDR2 YYEEEE. This CDR3 region has 12 residues.

J is TRBJ2-7 and V is TRBV5-1; 8 nucleotides align to TRBD1. V was pared by 7 bases and J by 2 bases, with 14 bases of the junction left unmatched. Germline V gene sequence: CDR1 SGHRS, CDR2 YFSETQ. This CDR3 has 16 amino acids. The CDR3 loop is CASVLTGQGFTYEQYF. The CDR3 nucleotides read TGCGCCAGCGTTCTGACCGGACAGGGCTTCACCTACGAGCAGTACTTC.